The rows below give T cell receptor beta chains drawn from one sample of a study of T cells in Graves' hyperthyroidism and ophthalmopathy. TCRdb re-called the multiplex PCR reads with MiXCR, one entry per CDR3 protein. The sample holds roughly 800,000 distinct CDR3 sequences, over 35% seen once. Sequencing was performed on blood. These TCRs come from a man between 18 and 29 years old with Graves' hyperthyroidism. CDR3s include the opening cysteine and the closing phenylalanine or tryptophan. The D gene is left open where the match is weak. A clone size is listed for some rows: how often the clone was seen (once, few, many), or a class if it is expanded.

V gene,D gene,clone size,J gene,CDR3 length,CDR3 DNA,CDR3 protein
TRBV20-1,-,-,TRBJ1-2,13,TGCAGTGCCCAAGGGAGGTCCAACTATGGCCACACCTTC,CSAQGRSNYGHTF
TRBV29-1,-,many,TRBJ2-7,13,TGCAGCGTTCGAAGGGGAAATCGCGACGAGCAGTACTTC,CSVRRGNRDEQYF
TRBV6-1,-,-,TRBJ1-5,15,TGTGCCAGTGATACCGTGGGACTCAACAATCAGCCCCAGCATTTT,CASDTVGLNNQPQHF
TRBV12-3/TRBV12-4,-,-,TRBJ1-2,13,TGTGCCAGCAGTCCCTGGGGGGAGGAAGGCTACACCTTC,CASSPWGEEGYTF
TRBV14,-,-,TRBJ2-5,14,TGTGCCAGCAGCCAAGGAGCTAGCGTGGGGACCCAGTACTTC,CASSQGASVGTQYF
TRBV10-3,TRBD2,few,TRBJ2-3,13,TGTGCCATCTGCAGCGGGAGTGAGGATACGCAGTATTTT,CAICSGSEDTQYF
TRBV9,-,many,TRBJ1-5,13,TGTGCCAGCAGCGAGGGGATGGGTCAGCCCCAGCATTTT,CASSEGMGQPQHF
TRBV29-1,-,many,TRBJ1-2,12,TGCAGCACCGAATTTACTAACTATGGCTACACCTTC,CSTEFTNYGYTF
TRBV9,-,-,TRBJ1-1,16,TGTGCCAGCAGCGTGGGTGGGACGCCCATGAACACTGAAGCTTTCTTT,CASSVGGTPMNTEAFF
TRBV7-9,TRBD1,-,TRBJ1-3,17,TGTGCCAGCAGCCCCTTCAAGGACAGGGCCTCTGGAAACACCATATATTTT,CASSPFKDRASGNTIYF
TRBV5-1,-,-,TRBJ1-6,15,TGCGCCAGCGCCCTGGAAGGCTCCTATAATTCACCCCTCCACTTT,CASALEGSYNSPLHF
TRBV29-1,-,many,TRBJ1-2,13,TGCAGCGCAAAGTGGGGGGGCGCAAATGGCTACACCTTC,CSAKWGGANGYTF